The T cell receptor (beta chain) described here comes from a study of PD-1 blockade in mismatch repair-deficient tumors. All patients were mismatch repair deficient, assessed by either PCR or immunohistochemistry. Study-level findings and limits: Rapid post-treatment expansion, then contraction, generally preceding radiologic response, marked tumor-resident clones.

Assay used: immunoSEQ multiplex PCR; TCRdb lists only in-frame clones, some missing. The sample lists more than 95,000 clones, approximately 86% occurring once. About this clone itself: No antigen is known for it.

The sample in question was peripheral blood, obtained 44 weeks after starting pembrolizumab. This TCR came from an adult with mismatch repair-deficient cancer.

CDR3 sequence reads: CSVDGQGGLAETRDTQYF. The CDR3 DNA sequence: TGCAGCGTTGACGGTCAGGGGGGACTAGCGGAGACCCGAGATACGCAGTATTTT. The V gene is TRBV29-1, the J gene TRBJ2-3; TRBD2 aligns across 11 bases. Losses at the gene ends were 3 bases for V and 5 bases for J; bases not matched to a gene: 16. This CDR3 has 18 amino acids. Germline-derived CDR1 and CDR2 are SQVTM and ANQGSEA.